The 10 T cell receptor beta chains presented below share a single source sample, sequenced in a study of blood T cell repertoires in COVID-19. Libraries were prepared by immunoSEQ multiplex PCR; TCRdb keeps only in-frame clonotypes and omits some of them. The data contain about 260,000 clones, about 87% of them singletons. The sample was peripheral blood. These receptors were taken from a middle-aged woman with acute or convalescent COVID-19.

The CDR3: CASSQTNSYNQPQHF. CDR3 sequence (DNA): TGTGCCAGCAGCCAAACAAACAGTTACAATCAGCCCCAGCATTTT. The chain is built from TRBV3-1 (or the pseudogene TRBV3-2) and TRBJ1-5; no definite D call. The V end lost 2 bases, the J end lost 3 bases, and 11 bases lay between the germline ends. The CDR3 has 15 residues. CDR1 LGHDT and CDR2 YNNKEL come from the germline V gene (reference sequence).

CDR3 amino acids: CASSDRGLAGGIQETQYF. CDR3 nucleotide sequence: TGTGCCAGCAGTGATCGGGGCCTAGCGGGGGGGATCCAAGAGACCCAGTACTTC. The gene calls are TRBV2 and TRBJ2-5, with 12 bases matching TRBD2. After removal of 3 bases from V and 1 base from J, the junction contained 9 bases not matched to a gene. The CDR3 loop spans 18 amino acids. Germline lookup yields CDR1 SNHLY and CDR2 FYNNEI.

The chain is built from TRBV27 and TRBJ2-1, with 8 bases lining up with TRBD2. This CDR3 is 15 amino acids long. CDR1 and CDR2 (germline): MNHEY, SMNVEV (reference sequence). With V trimmed by 6 bases and J by 3 bases, 7 bases remained unmatched. The CDR3 loop is CASRSPGTSYNEQFF. The CDR3 DNA reads TGTGCCAGCAGATCGCCCGGGACTAGCTACAATGAGCAGTTCTTC.

The CDR3 spells CARSRSREEDSPLHF. DNA of the CDR3: TGTGCCAGAAGCCGTTCGAGGGAAGAGGATTCACCCCTCCACTTT. The rearrangement joins TRBV7-5 to TRBJ1-6. TRBV7-5 counts as a pseudogene. This CDR3 is 15 amino acids long.

This rearrangement joins TRBV9 to TRBJ1-4; tentatively, D is TRBD1 (5 bases). The germline V gene encodes CDR1 SGDLS and CDR2 YYNGEE. Between the trimmed V and J ends, which lost 1 base and 7 bases, there was a span of 14 bases. This CDR3 is 15 amino acids long. The CDR3 loop reads CASSVMGGGTEKLFF. The CDR3 nucleotides are TGTGCCAGCAGCGTAATGGGGGGAGGGACTGAAAAACTGTTTTTT.

This chain connects TRBV5-1 to TRBJ1-4; TRBD1 agrees at 11 bases. Germline CDR1 SGHRS, CDR2 YFSETQ. V lost 4 bases, J lost 12 bases, and 8 bases stayed unmatched. The CDR3 contains 14 residues. The CDR3 is CASSPGGGQGELFF. CDR3 coding DNA: TGCGCCAGCAGCCCTGGAGGGGGACAGGGGGAACTGTTTTTT.

For the CDR3, the DNA is TGTGCCAGCAGCTTAAAAGCGGGGGCCGTATACAATGAGCAGTTCTTC. It translates to CASSLKAGAVYNEQFF. This chain joins TRBV11-1 and TRBJ2-1; 8 nucleotides align to TRBD2. Germline trimming cut 2 bases from V and 4 bases from J; bases unmatched to any gene: 7. This CDR3 has 16 amino acids. Germline lookup yields CDR1 SGHAT and CDR2 FQDESV (reference sequence).

This chain uses TRBV5-3 with TRBJ1-3; 7 bases match TRBD1. Being an ORF, TRBV5-3 has a function that is uncertain. J lost 0 bases, V lost 0 bases, and 0 bases had no gene match. The CDR3 is 15 amino acids. CDR3 sequence: CARSLDRGSGNTIYF. The CDR3 coding sequence is TGTGCCAGAAGCTTGGACAGGGGCTCTGGAAACACCATATATTTT.

The chain is built from TRBV12-5 and TRBJ1-5; 8 bases match TRBD1. The CDR3 is made up of 18 amino acids. J lost 7 bases, V lost 0 bases, and 14 bases had no gene match. CDR1 LGHNT and CDR2 FRNRAP come from the germline V gene. CDR3 DNA sequence: TGTGCTAGTGGTTTGGTCCTCTTAGCTGGACAGGGTTCACAGCCCCAGCATTTT. It specifies CASGLVLLAGQGSQPQHF.

This chain joins TRBV10-1 and TRBJ2-1, with a possible D match to TRBD1 (5 bases). The V and J ends lost 4 bases and 6 bases respectively, with 7 bases between them. The CDR3 covers 12 residues. Germline V CDR1 and CDR2: WNHNN, SYGVQD (reference sequence). This CDR3 reads CASSGQGNEQFF. CDR3 nucleotide sequence: TGCGCCAGCAGTGGGCAGGGCAATGAGCAGTTCTTC.